The present entry profiles one T cell receptor (beta chain) with its context. Its antigen is still unknown. Amplification used 60 Vbeta primers and 13 Jbeta primers. Method: immunoSEQ multiplex PCR; TCRdb's copy keeps in-frame clones and lacks some. This sample has about 220,000 clones, with 76% found just once. This sample stems from a study of cytomegalovirus exposure and HLA in healthy donors. Overall study: Early release data held about 85 million unique TCRs from HLA-typed donors. Findings of the study overall: A link between a missense DCLRE1C variant and TCR beta V- and J-gene trimming emerged from a later analysis. Rarity characterized most TCR sequences, yet some public TCRs appeared in many donors.

This TCR derives from a man aged 18-30 years in good health and CMV-seronegative. Specimen: PBMCs.

In nucleotides, the CDR3 is TGTGCCAGCAGCCTCCTGTGGGGGGGCAGCACAGATACGCAGTATTTT. Translated: CASSLLWGGSTDTQYF. This chain joins TRBV9 and TRBJ2-3, with a weak D call TRBD2 (7 bases). Trimming pared 4 bases from V and 0 bases from J, leaving 15 bases between. Per germline, CDR1 SGDLS and CDR2 YYNGEE. This CDR3 comprises 16 residues.